The rows below give T cell receptor beta chains drawn from one sample of a study of blood T cell repertoires in COVID-19. The assay was immunoSEQ multiplex PCR, and TCRdb's table has in-frame clones only and misses some. Here the sample spans some 370,000 clones, approximately 87% being singletons. The sample taken for sequencing was peripheral blood. These receptors all stem from a woman aged 25 to 39 with COVID-19, enrolled during active disease. CDR3s leave out the opening cysteine and the closing phenylalanine or tryptophan. Clone size, where shown, is once, few, many, or a class for clones that have expanded.

AWSLDLRGDIQY	NA	TRBV30	TRBJ2-4
ASSSLQGYTEAF	NA	TRBV7-9	TRBJ1-1
ASSALLAGGTGELF	once	TRBV27	TRBJ2-2
ASSLDSGPNEQF	NA	TRBV7-2	TRBJ2-1
ASSLSGSPYEQY	NA	TRBV27	TRBJ2-7
ASSAPGRVSEKLF	NA	TRBV28	TRBJ1-4
ASSPGTGGRTGELF	NA	TRBV28	TRBJ2-2
ASSLSGRGNNEQF	NA	TRBV7-2	TRBJ2-1
ASSNSGRANGELF	NA	TRBV19	TRBJ2-2
ASSIDTGAYEQY	once	TRBV19	TRBJ2-7
ASSGQGIYGYT	NA	TRBV19	TRBJ1-2
ASRLRTGDTQY	NA	TRBV7-9	TRBJ2-3
ASSIREEPPDTQY	NA	TRBV19	TRBJ2-3
ASGLAGGINEQY	NA	TRBV6-2/TRBV6-3	TRBJ2-7
ASSPRGTAEETQY	NA	TRBV7-9	TRBJ2-5
ASTPSNLLLPGDTQY	NA	TRBV21-1	TRBJ2-3
ASSQDNRMLTDTQY	once	TRBV4-3	TRBJ2-3